Each of the 25 T cell receptor beta chains below was sequenced from the same sample in a study of blood T cell repertoires in COVID-19 (dated by TCRdb to between 2020 and 2021). Libraries were constructed by the immunoSEQ multiplex PCR assay. The clones in this table, taken by TCRdb from immuneACCESS, are in-frame only. Not every clone is retained; where verified, under half of the shortfall comes from an unresolved V gene, and the cause of the rest is unknown. This sample has 150,000 to 200,000 clones in its table, and roughly 84% of those were observed once. The ten biggest clones cover under 15% of the sample. Sequencing was carried out using PBMCs or T cells enriched from blood (not recorded which). These receptors all stem from an older woman who had recovered from COVID-19.

The chain carries TRBV21-1 and TRBJ1-2; the D call TRBD1 from the table was never checked on the DNA. TRBV21-1 is designated a pseudogene. The CDR3 runs 13 residues. CDR3 coding DNA: TGTGCCAGCAGCAACGGGACAGCGTATGGCTACACCTTC. Residues: CASSNGTAYGYTF.

The V call is TRBV16, the J call TRBJ1-6, with a weak D call TRBD1 (5 bases). Germline values: CDR1 KGHSY, CDR2 FQNENV. The CDR3 extends over 15 amino acids. Deletions cut 4 bases from V and 9 bases from J, with 16 bases between. The CDR3 nucleotides read TGTGCCAGCAGCCTTGCGGGAGGACATGGTTCACCCCTCCACTTT. As protein: CASSLAGGHGSPLHF.

The chain recombines TRBV21-1 with TRBJ2-6; the D call of TRBD1 is as the table states it, not checked on the DNA. TRBV21-1 is classified as a pseudogene. The CDR3 is 18 residues long. CDR3 in DNA: TGTGCCAGCAGCAAACCGGGACAGGGTAGCTCTGGGGCCAACGTCCTGACTTTC. This translates into CASSKPGQGSSGANVLTF.

In DNA form, the CDR3 reads TGTGCCAGCAGCGTGACAGCACAAGAGACCCAGTACTTC. It is translated as CASSVTAQETQYF. The chain couples TRBV7-9 to TRBJ2-5; D is possibly TRBD1 (5 bases). The CDR3 is 13 residues long. V dropped 5 bases and J dropped 2 bases, with 9 bases sitting between them. The germline gives CDR1 SEHNR, CDR2 FQNEAQ (reference sequence).

The rearrangement joins TRBV27 to TRBJ2-3; possible D gene TRBD1, 7 bases. There are 16 residues in the CDR3. Germline lookup yields CDR1 MNHEY and CDR2 SMNVEV (reference sequence). Between the trimmed V and J ends, which lost 5 bases and 0 bases, there was a span of 15 bases. The CDR3 DNA reads TGTGCCAGCAGTCCAGGGGGGCTAGCGAGCACAGATACGCAGTATTTT. As protein: CASSPGGLASTDTQYF.

The chain joins TRBV3-1 (or the pseudogene TRBV3-2) to TRBJ1-2; D is unresolved. V lost 0 bases, J lost 2 bases, and 4 bases lay in between. The CDR3 sequence is 13 residues long. The germline V gene encodes CDR1 LGHDT and CDR2 YNNKEL (reference sequence). CDR3 nucleotide sequence: TGTGCCAGCAGCCAAGAGCTAAACTATGGCTACACCTTC. Its protein is CASSQELNYGYTF.

The chain uses TRBV7-8 and TRBJ2-2; TRBD2 agrees at 12 bases. Germline CDR1 and CDR2: SGHVS and FQNEAQ. The CDR3 extends over 15 amino acids. Unmatched junction bases numbered 5, after V lost 5 bases and J lost 7 bases. The CDR3 DNA follows: TGTGCCAGCAGCCGACTAGCGGGAGAGGACGGGGAGCTGTTTTTT. Its translation: CASSRLAGEDGELFF.

The rearrangement links TRBV30 to TRBJ1-3; D is ambiguous. Trimming pared 2 bases from V and 0 bases from J, leaving 5 bases between. Per the germline V gene, CDR1 is GTSNPN and CDR2 is SVGIG (reference sequence). The CDR3 contains 13 residues. The CDR3 bases are TGTGCCTGGAGTCTAGGCTCTGGAAACACCATATATTTT. Protein: CAWSLGSGNTIYF.

CDR3 sequence: CASSLAPETGPTYGYTF. Here the CDR3 DNA reads TGCGCCAGCAGCTTGGCCCCCGAGACAGGGCCTACCTATGGCTACACCTTC. The J gene is TRBJ1-2, the V gene TRBV5-1, with TRBD1 matching over 7 bases. The CDR3 loop spans 17 amino acids. Germline CDR1 SGHRS, CDR2 YFSETQ. With 0 bases clipped from V and 4 bases from J, the junction kept 12 bases outside the gene matches. Full variable domain (missing parts from reference TRBV5-1 and TRBJ1-2): KAGVTQTPRYLIKTRGQQVTLSCSPISGHRSVSWYQQTPGQGLQFLFEYFSETQRNKGNFPGRFSGRQFSNSRSEMNVSTLELGDSALYLCASSLAPETGPTYGYTFGSGTRLTVV.

This chain joins TRBV2 and TRBJ2-5; 10 bases agree with TRBD2. The V segment lost 8 bases and the J segment 4 bases; nucleotides outside the gene matches: 1. The length of the CDR3 is 12 residues. Germline CDR1 and CDR2: SNHLY and FYNNEI. Here the CDR3 DNA reads TGTGCCAGCGGGACTAGCGTAGAGACCCAGTACTTC. As protein: CASGTSVETQYF.

This clone was found once. The rearrangement joins TRBV5-1 to TRBJ1-2; 10 nucleotides agree with TRBD1. CDR1 is SGHRS and CDR2 is YFSETQ in the germline V gene. CDR3 length: 14 residues. The trim removed 4 bases at V and 9 bases at J, leaving 9 bases unmatched. CDR3 amino acids: CASSHRQGAGSYTF. The CDR3 DNA follows: TGCGCCAGCAGCCACCGACAGGGGGCGGGAAGCTACACCTTC.

Concerning this clone: At one of its ends the junction is not consistent with the germline gene, which may arise from a read error. V is TRBV18 and J is TRBJ2-1; D may be TRBD2 (5 bases). Germline assignment: CDR1 KGHSH and CDR2 LQKENI. The CDR3 has 17 amino acids. This chain's CDR3 is CASSARQAGRTYNGQFF. The CDR3 nucleotides read TGTGCCAGCTCCGCTCGTCAGGCGGGTAGGACCTACAATGGGCAGTTCTTC.

V and J are TRBV24-1 and TRBJ2-2; tentatively, D is TRBD2 (6 bases). Between the trimmed V and J ends, which lost 5 bases and 2 bases, there was a span of 11 bases. Germline CDR1 is KGHDR and CDR2 is SFDVKD. The length of the CDR3 is 15 residues. CDR3 sequence reads: CATSGGTPNTGELFF. The CDR3, as DNA: TGTGCCACCAGTGGGGGGACTCCCAACACCGGGGAGCTGTTTTTT.

This clone was recorded at least ten times. J is TRBJ1-2 and V is TRBV7-9, with 7 bases aligning to TRBD1. J lost 5 bases, V lost 5 bases, and 5 bases had no gene match. Germline CDR1 reads SEHNR; CDR2 reads FQNEAQ (reference sequence). The CDR3 spans 13 residues. For the CDR3, the DNA is TGTGCCAGCAGCCGGGCAGGGGGGTATGGCTACACCTTC. Translated: CASSRAGGYGYTF.

V is TRBV11-2 and J is TRBJ2-3, with D perhaps matching TRBD2 (5 bases). The CDR3 contains 12 residues. The V and J ends lost 2 bases and 7 bases respectively, with 7 bases between them. Germline CDR1 reads SGHAT; CDR2 reads FQNNGV. The CDR3 bases are TGTGCCAGCAGCTTACCGGGAAATACGCAGTATTTT. Its protein is CASSLPGNTQYF.

DNA of the CDR3: TGTGCCTATGACAGGGGAGGCACTGAAGCTTTCTTT. Translating gives CAYDRGGTEAFF. The chain joins TRBV30 to TRBJ1-1; 8 positions match TRBD1. The germline V gene has CDR1 GTSNPN and CDR2 SVGIG (reference sequence). This CDR3 has 12 amino acids. The J segment lost 4 bases and the V segment lost 7 bases, leaving 5 bases of the junction unmatched.

The chain couples TRBV2 to TRBJ1-6; D call uncertain. Per the germline V gene, CDR1 is SNHLY and CDR2 is FYNNEI. The V end was cut by 2 bases, the J end by 10 bases, with 18 bases between. CDR3 size: 16 residues. The CDR3 nucleotides read TGTGCCAGCAGTGAATTGCGGCCGGGGAATGGGTCACCCCTCCACTTT. Translation: CASSELRPGNGSPLHF.

The chain has TRBV10-3 and TRBJ1-5, with D uncertain. This CDR3 is built from 14 residues. V lost 5 bases to trimming and J lost 1 base, with 9 bases between them. Germline assignment: CDR1 ENHRY and CDR2 SYGVKD. The CDR3 here is CAISIDKSNQPQHF. The CDR3 DNA follows: TGTGCCATCAGTATCGACAAGAGCAATCAGCCCCAGCATTTT.

The chain joins TRBV14 to TRBJ1-2; no clear D gene. Germline V gene lookup returns CDR1 SGHDN and CDR2 FVKESK. V was shortened by 0 bases and J by 5 bases, with 7 bases between the two germline ends. The CDR3 runs 13 residues. CDR3 DNA: TGTGCCAGCAGCCAAGATCTCGAGTATGGCTACACCTTC. Its protein product is CASSQDLEYGYTF.

The chain combines TRBV11-2 with TRBJ2-4, with 7 bases that match TRBD2. The length of the CDR3 is 17 residues. Per the germline V gene, CDR1 is SGHAT and CDR2 is FQNNGV. Trimming cost V 1 base and J 12 bases; bases outside gene matches: 18. The DNA of the CDR3 is TGTGCCAGCAGCTTAGGAAGTCCGGGACTACCCAACCCAGATCAGTACTTC. Translated, it gives CASSLGSPGLPNPDQYF.

The chain couples TRBV10-3 to TRBJ2-2; 10 bases are a match to TRBD1. This CDR3 has 14 residues. Germline lookup yields CDR1 ENHRY and CDR2 SYGVKD. J was trimmed by 4 bases and V by 10 bases; bases with no gene match: 6. This CDR3 reads CATRTGGGTGELFF. CDR3 coding DNA: TGTGCCACCCGGACAGGGGGTGGCACCGGGGAGCTGTTTTTT.

This chain uses TRBV2 with TRBJ1-3, with unresolved D. The CDR3 consists of 14 residues. CDR1 SNHLY and CDR2 FYNNEI come from the germline V gene. The V gene lost 8 bases and the J gene lost 4 bases, with 15 bases spanning the gap. The CDR3 coding sequence is TGTGCCAGCTCTAGTCGGATTCCCGGAAACACCATATATTTT. It codes for CASSSRIPGNTIYF. The full variable domain, with the rest looked up from reference TRBV2 and TRBJ1-3, is EPEVTQTPSHQVTQMGQEVILRCVPISNHLYFYWYRQILGQKVEFLVSFYNNEISEKSEIFDDQFSVERPDGSNFTLKIRSTKLEDSAMYFCASSSRIPGNTIYFGEGSWLTVV.

The chain joins TRBV25-1 to TRBJ1-4; 7 nucleotides match TRBD1. The CDR3 consists of 15 residues. V shed 3 bases, J shed 10 bases, and the junction held 11 bases outside the gene matches. Germline CDR1 MGHDK, CDR2 SYGVNS. The CDR3 bases are TGTGCCAGCAGTGATGGAGGGGGCGCCTTCGGAAAACTGTTTTTT. Its protein is CASSDGGGAFGKLFF.

The chain has TRBV5-8 and TRBJ2-1, with TRBD1 as a possible D gene (5 bases). This CDR3 spans 16 amino acids. Trimming removed 4 bases at V and 3 bases at J, with 17 bases between. Per the germline V gene, CDR1 is SGHTS and CDR2 is YDEGEE. The chain's CDR3 is CASSEVTGIYYNEQFF. CDR3 DNA: TGTGCCAGCAGCGAAGTAACAGGTATTTACTACAATGAGCAGTTCTTC.

The chain employs TRBV7-9 and TRBJ2-1; 7 bases map to TRBD1. The V segment lost 5 bases and the J segment 1 base; nucleotides outside the gene matches: 5. This CDR3 contains 15 residues. Germline V gene sequence: CDR1 SEHNR, CDR2 FQNEAQ (reference sequence). CDR3 residues: CASSLGGGSYNEQFF. Written as DNA, the CDR3 is TGTGCCAGCAGCCTAGGGGGCGGATCCTACAATGAGCAGTTCTTC.